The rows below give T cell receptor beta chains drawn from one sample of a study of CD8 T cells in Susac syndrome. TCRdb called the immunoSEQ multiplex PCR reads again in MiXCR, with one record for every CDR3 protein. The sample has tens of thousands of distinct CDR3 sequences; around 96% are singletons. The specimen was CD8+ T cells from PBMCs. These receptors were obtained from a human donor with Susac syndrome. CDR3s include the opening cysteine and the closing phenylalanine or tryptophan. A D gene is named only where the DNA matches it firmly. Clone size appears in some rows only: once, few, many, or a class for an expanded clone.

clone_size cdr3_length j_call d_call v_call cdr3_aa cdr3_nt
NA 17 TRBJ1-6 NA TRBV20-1 CSARKDGDSSYNSPLHF TGCAGTGCTAGAAAGGACGGCGACAGCTCCTATAATTCACCCCTCCACTTT
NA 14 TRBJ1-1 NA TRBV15 CATSIQDRGTEAFF TGTGCCACCAGCATTCAAGATCGAGGCACTGAAGCTTTCTTT
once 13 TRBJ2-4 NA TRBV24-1 CATSDMDANIQYF TGTGCCACCAGTGACATGGACGCAAACATTCAGTACTTC
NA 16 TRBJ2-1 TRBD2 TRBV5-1 CASSPSTSGGYNEQFF TGCGCCAGCAGCCCCTCGACTAGCGGGGGGTACAATGAGCAGTTCTTC
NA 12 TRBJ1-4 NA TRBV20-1 CSARDLDEKLFF TGCAGTGCTAGAGATCTCGATGAAAAACTGTTTTTT
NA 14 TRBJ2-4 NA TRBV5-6 CASSLWLAKNIQYF TGTGCCAGCAGCTTGTGGCTAGCCAAAAACATTCAGTACTTC
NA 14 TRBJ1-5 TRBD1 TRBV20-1 CSARVGTGNQPQHF TGCAGTGCTAGAGTGGGGACAGGCAATCAGCCCCAGCATTTT
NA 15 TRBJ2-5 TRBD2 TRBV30 CAWSSSGGYQETQYF TGTGCCTGGAGTTCTAGCGGGGGGTACCAAGAGACCCAGTACTTC
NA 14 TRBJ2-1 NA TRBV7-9 CASSLAGSYNEQFF TGTGCCAGCAGCTTAGCGGGGTCCTACAATGAGCAGTTCTTC
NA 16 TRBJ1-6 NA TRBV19 CASNQRVDYAGSPLHF TGTGCCAGTAACCAGAGGGTCGACTACGCTGGTTCACCCCTCCACTTT
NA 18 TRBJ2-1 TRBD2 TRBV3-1 CASSRTSGGLFSYNEQFF TGTGCCAGCAGTCGGACTAGCGGGGGGCTCTTCTCCTACAATGAGCAGTTCTTC
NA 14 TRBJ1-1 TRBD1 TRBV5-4 CASSLEGAAGEAFF TGTGCCAGCAGCTTGGAGGGGGCGGCTGGTGAAGCTTTCTTT
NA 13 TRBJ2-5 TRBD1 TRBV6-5 CASRSQGGETQYF TGTGCCAGCAGATCACAGGGGGGAGAGACCCAGTACTTC
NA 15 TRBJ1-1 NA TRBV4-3 CASSRRTGGDTEAFF TGCGCCAGCAGCCGACGAACTGGGGGGGACACTGAAGCTTTCTTT
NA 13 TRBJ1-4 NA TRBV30 CAWTGDRNEKLFF TGTGCCTGGACAGGGGATCGGAATGAAAAACTGTTTTTT
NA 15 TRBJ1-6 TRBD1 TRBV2 CASTPRTGGESPLHF TGTGCCAGCACCCCGAGGACAGGGGGCGAATCACCCCTCCACTTT
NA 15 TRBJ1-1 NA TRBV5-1 CASSLSRARNTEAFF TGCGCCAGCAGCTTGAGCAGGGCACGGAACACTGAAGCTTTCTTT
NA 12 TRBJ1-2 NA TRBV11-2 CASSFMMGGYTF TGTGCCAGCAGCTTTATGATGGGGGGCTACACCTTC
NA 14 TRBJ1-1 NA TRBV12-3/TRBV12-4 CASSLAGVNTEAFF TGTGCCAGCAGTTTAGCAGGGGTGAACACTGAAGCTTTCTTT
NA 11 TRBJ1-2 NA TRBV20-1 CSAAGDYGYTF TGCAGTGCGGCAGGGGATTATGGCTACACCTTC
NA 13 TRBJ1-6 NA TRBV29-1 CSVARDGNSPLHF TGCAGCGTTGCCCGGGACGGCAATTCACCCCTCCACTTT
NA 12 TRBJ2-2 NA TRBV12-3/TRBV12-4 CANRQGTGELFF TGTGCCAACCGTCAGGGGACCGGGGAGCTGTTTTTT
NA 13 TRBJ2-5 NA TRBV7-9 CASSLDLLETQYF TGTGCCAGCAGCTTAGATTTATTGGAGACCCAGTACTTC
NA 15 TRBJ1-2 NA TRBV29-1 CSVGRGQTINYGYTF TGCAGCGTTGGCAGAGGCCAGACCATTAACTATGGCTACACCTTC
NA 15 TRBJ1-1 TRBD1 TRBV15 CATSPLDRGNTEAFF TGTGCCACCAGCCCCCTTGACAGGGGAAACACTGAAGCTTTCTTT
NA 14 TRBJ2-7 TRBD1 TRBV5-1 CASSLRDRSYEQYF TGCGCCAGCAGCCTCCGGGACAGGTCCTACGAGCAGTACTTC
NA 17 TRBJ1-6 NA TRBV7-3 CASSPTGRGFGNSPLHF TGTGCCAGCAGCCCGACAGGCCGGGGTTTTGGTAATTCACCCCTCCACTTT
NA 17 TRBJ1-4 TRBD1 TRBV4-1 CASSSPRRGQGGEKLFF TGCGCCAGCAGCTCACCTCGTCGGGGACAGGGGGGAGAAAAACTGTTTTTT
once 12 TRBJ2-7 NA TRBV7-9 CASSSQVYEQYF TGTGCCAGCAGCTCGCAGGTCTACGAGCAGTACTTC
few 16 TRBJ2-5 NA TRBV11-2 CASSATRGGPGETQYF TGTGCCAGCAGCGCTACTCGAGGGGGACCCGGAGAGACCCAGTACTTC
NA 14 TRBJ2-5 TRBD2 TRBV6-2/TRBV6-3 CASQTERGFGTQYF TGTGCCAGCCAGACGGAGCGGGGGTTCGGGACCCAGTACTTC
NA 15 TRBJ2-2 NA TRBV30 CAWSVANINTGELFF TGTGCCTGGAGTGTAGCTAACATCAACACCGGGGAGCTGTTTTTT
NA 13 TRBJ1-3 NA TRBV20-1 CSARDPDRNTIYF TGCAGTGCTAGAGATCCTGATAGAAACACCATATATTTT
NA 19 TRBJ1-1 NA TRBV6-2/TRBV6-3 CASTPLRRAGIEMNTEAFF TGTGCCAGCACCCCACTCCGACGAGCAGGGATTGAGATGAACACTGAAGCTTTCTTT
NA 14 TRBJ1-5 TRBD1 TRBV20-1 CSASLGQGNQPQHF TGCAGTGCTAGTTTGGGACAGGGGAATCAGCCCCAGCATTTT
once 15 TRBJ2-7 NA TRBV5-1 CASTPRGGSSYEQYF TGCGCCAGCACCCCCCGAGGGGGGAGCTCCTACGAGCAGTACTTC
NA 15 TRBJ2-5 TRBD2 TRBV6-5 CASSYGLAGGETQYF TGTGCCAGCAGTTACGGACTAGCGGGGGGAGAGACCCAGTACTTC
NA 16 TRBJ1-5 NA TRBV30 CAWSLTRGLMDQPQHF TGTGCCTGGAGCCTAACTCGCGGCCTTATGGATCAGCCCCAGCATTTT